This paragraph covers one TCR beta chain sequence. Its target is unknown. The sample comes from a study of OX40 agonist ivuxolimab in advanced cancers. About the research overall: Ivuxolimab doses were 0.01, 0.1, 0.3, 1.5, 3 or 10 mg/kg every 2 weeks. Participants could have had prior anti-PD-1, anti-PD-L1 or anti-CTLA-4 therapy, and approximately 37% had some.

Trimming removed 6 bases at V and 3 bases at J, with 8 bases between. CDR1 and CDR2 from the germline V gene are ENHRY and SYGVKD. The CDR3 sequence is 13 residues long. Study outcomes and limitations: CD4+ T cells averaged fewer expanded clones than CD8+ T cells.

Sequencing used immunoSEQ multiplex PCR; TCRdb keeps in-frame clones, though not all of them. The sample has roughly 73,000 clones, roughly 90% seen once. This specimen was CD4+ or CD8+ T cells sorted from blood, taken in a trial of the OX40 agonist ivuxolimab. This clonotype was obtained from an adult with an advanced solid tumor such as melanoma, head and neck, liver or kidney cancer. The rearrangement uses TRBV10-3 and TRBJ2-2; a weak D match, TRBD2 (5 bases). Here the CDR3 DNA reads TGTGCCATCAGGCCCGGGGACACCGGGGAGCTGTTTTTT. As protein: CAIRPGDTGELFF.